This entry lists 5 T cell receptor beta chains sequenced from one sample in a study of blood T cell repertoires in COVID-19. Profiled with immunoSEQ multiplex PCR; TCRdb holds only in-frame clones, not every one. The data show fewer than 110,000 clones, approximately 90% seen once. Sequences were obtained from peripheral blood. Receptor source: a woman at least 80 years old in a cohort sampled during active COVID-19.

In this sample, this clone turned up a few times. CDR3 amino acids: CASSSTGLGNEQFF. The DNA for the CDR3 is TGCGCCAGCAGTTCTACAGGGCTAGGTAATGAGCAGTTCTTC. This rearrangement joins TRBV10-1 to TRBJ2-1; a weak D match, TRBD1 (6 bases). The CDR3 contains 14 residues. Germline loops: CDR1 WNHNN, CDR2 SYGVQD (reference sequence). The germline V and J ends were trimmed by 5 bases and 7 bases, with 15 bases remaining between them.

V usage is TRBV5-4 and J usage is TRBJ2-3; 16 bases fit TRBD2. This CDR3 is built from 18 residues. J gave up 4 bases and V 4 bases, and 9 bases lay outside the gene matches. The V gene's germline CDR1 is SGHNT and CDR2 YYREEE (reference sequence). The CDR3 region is CASSPGTSGRAPPDTQYF. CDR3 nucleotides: TGTGCCAGCAGCCCGGGGACTAGCGGGAGGGCCCCCCCAGATACGCAGTATTTT.

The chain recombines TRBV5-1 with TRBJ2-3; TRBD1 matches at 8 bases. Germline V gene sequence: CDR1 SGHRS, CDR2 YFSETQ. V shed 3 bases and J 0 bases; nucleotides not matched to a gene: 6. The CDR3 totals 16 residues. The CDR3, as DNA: TGCGCCAGCAGCTCGGACAGGGCCCTAAGCACAGATACGCAGTATTTT. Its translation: CASSSDRALSTDTQYF.

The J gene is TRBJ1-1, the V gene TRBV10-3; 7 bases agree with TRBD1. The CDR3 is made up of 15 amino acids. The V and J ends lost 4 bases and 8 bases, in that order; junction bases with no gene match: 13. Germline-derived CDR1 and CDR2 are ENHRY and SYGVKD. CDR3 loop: CAISGLGQTGNEAFF. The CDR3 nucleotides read TGTGCCATCAGTGGCCTGGGACAGACTGGAAACGAAGCTTTCTTT.

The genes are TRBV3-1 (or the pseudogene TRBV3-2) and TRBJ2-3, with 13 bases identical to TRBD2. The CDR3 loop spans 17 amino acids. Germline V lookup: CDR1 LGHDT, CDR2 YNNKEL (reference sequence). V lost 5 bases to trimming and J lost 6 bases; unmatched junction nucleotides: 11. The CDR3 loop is CASSFFRLAGGVDTQYF. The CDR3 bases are TGTGCCAGCAGCTTTTTCCGACTAGCGGGAGGTGTGGATACGCAGTATTTT.